The 9 T cell receptor beta chains reported below all come from one sample, sequenced in a study of T cells in localized non-small cell lung cancer. The protocol was immunoSEQ multiplex PCR, while the TCRdb copy is restricted to in-frame clones and leaves out a portion. Of about 74,000 clones listed, roughly 83% are singletons. The sequencing here drew on peripheral blood, taken before any cancer treatment. The receptor source for this set is a female donor older than 55 with stage I lung adenocarcinoma.

The CDR3 protein is CATSGSRSPGETQYF. Here the CDR3 DNA reads TGTGCCACCAGCGGGTCTCGAAGCCCAGGCGAGACCCAGTACTTC. V is TRBV15 and J is TRBJ2-5; D not resolved. The V gene's germline CDR1 is LNHNV and CDR2 YYDKDF (reference sequence). Trimming took off 5 bases at V and 5 bases at J, with 18 bases between the two ends. CDR3 length equals 15 residues.

This clone came up once. The chain links TRBV5-1 to TRBJ1-2; D gene uncertain. The CDR3 is 14 residues long. The germline gives CDR1 SGHRS, CDR2 YFSETQ. Trimming cost V 4 bases and J 0 bases, with 10 bases left between them. CDR3 nucleotide sequence: TGCGCCAGCAGCCAACTGACTGCTAACTATGGCTACACCTTC. Its protein product is CASSQLTANYGYTF. The full variable domain, with the rest looked up from reference TRBV5-1 and TRBJ1-2, is KAGVTQTPRYLIKTRGQQVTLSCSPISGHRSVSWYQQTPGQGLQFLFEYFSETQRNKGNFPGRFSGRQFSNSRSEMNVSTLELGDSALYLCASSQLTANYGYTFGSGTRLTVV.

The chain joins TRBV5-1 to TRBJ2-7, with TRBD2 identical over 13 bases. The CDR3 contains 13 residues. J gave up 7 bases and V 7 bases, and 5 bases lay outside the gene matches. Germline values: CDR1 SGHRS, CDR2 YFSETQ. CDR3 loop: CASGTSGNWEQYF. The CDR3 DNA is TGCGCCAGCGGGACTAGCGGGAATTGGGAGCAGTACTTC.

CDR3 DNA: TGTGCCAGCAGCTTGGCTAGCGGGAGCTCCTACGAGCAGTACTTC. Protein sequence: CASSLASGSSYEQYF. This chain uses TRBV7-7 with TRBJ2-7; 10 bases match TRBD2. The CDR3 length is 15 residues. CDR1 SSHAT and CDR2 FNYEAQ come from the germline V gene (reference sequence). Trimming cost V 3 bases and J 0 bases; bases outside gene matches: 2.

The chain uses TRBV29-1 and TRBJ2-1, with D possibly being TRBD2 (6 bases). The CDR3 contains 20 residues. Germline CDR1 reads SQVTM; CDR2 reads ANQGSEA. V lost 4 bases and J 4 bases, leaving 32 bases between the germline ends. In DNA, the CDR3 is TGCAGCGTTGTAGATGGAGGGTTGTTTTTCCTATCCCCTTTATACAATGAGCAGTTCTTC. Translated, it gives CSVVDGGLFFLSPLYNEQFF.

V usage is TRBV29-1 and J usage is TRBJ1-2, with a weak D call TRBD1 (6 bases). The CDR3 length is 13 residues. V dropped 6 bases and J dropped 8 bases, with 19 bases sitting between them. Germline lookup yields CDR1 SQVTM and CDR2 ANQGSEA. The CDR3 spells CSVSEGGRLGYTF. DNA for the CDR3: TGCAGCGTCTCCGAGGGGGGGCGCCTCGGCTACACCTTC.

The chain joins TRBV27 to TRBJ2-7; no clear D gene. CDR3 size: 13 residues. CDR1 is MNHEY and CDR2 is SMNVEV in the germline V gene (reference sequence). V lost 2 bases to trimming and J lost 7 bases, with 12 bases between them. In nucleotides, the CDR3 is TGTGCCAGCAGTTTAGCTACGGACCGGGAGCAGTACTTC. It specifies CASSLATDREQYF.

The rearrangement uses TRBV6-1 and TRBJ1-2, with D uncertain. Germline assignment: CDR1 MNHNS and CDR2 SASEGT. The CDR3 runs 8 residues. With 9 bases removed from V and 13 bases from J, the gap between germline ends came to 9 bases. In DNA form, the CDR3 reads TGTGCCAGTGGAGGTTCCACCTTC. Translated, it gives CASGGSTF.

The V and J genes are TRBV6-5 and TRBJ1-2, with 7 bases that match TRBD1. Germline V gene lookup returns CDR1 MNHEY and CDR2 SVGAGI. Trimming at V came to 8 bases and at J to 1 base, leaving 7 bases not matched to a gene. The CDR3 is 14 residues long. Written as DNA, the CDR3 is TGTGCCAGCTCCGAAGGGACAGTTAACTATGGCTACACCTTC. This gives the protein CASSEGTVNYGYTF.